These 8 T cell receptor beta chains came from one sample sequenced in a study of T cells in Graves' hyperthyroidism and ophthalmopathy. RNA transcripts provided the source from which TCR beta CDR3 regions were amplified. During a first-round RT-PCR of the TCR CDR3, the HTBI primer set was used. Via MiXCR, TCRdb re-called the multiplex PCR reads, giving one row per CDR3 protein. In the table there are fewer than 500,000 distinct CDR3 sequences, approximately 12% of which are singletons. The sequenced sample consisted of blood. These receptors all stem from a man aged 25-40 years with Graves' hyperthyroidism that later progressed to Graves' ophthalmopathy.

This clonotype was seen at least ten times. Here the CDR3 DNA reads TGTGCCAGCAGTACACCGGGACAGGGCCCAGATAGCTATGGCTACACCTTC. Its protein product is CASSTPGQGPDSYGYTF. The chain employs TRBV6-1 and TRBJ1-2; 9 positions agree with TRBD1. The CDR3 has 17 residues. The germline gives CDR1 MNHNS, CDR2 SASEGT. V lost 5 bases and J lost 4; bases outside the gene matches: 14.

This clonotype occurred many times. The CDR3 nucleotides are TGTGCCAGCAGCGTAGGGGACAGGGTTAGTCAGCCCCAGCATTTT. It translates to CASSVGDRVSQPQHF. The V gene is TRBV9, the J gene TRBJ1-5, with TRBD1 matching 9 bases. Trimming took 0 bases from V and 6 from J; bases not matched to a gene: 4. Germline lookup yields CDR1 SGDLS and CDR2 YYNGEE. This CDR3 is built from 15 residues.

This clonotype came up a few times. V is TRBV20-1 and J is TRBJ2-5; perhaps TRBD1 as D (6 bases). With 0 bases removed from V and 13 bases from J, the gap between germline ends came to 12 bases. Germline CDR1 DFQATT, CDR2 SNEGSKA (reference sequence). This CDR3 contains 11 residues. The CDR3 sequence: CSARDQARGYF. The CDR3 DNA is TGCAGTGCTAGAGATCAAGCCAGGGGGTACTTC.

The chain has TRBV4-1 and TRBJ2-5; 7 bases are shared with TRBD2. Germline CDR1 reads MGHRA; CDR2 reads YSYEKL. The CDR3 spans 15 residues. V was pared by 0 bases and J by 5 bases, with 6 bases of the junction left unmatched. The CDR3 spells CASSQDPGLMETQYF. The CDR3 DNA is TGCGCCAGCAGCCAAGATCCGGGACTAATGGAGACCCAGTACTTC.

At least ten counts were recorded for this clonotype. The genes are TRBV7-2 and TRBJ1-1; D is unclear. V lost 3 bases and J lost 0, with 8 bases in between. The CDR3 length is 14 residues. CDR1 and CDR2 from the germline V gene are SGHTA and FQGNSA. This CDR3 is CASSLSPVNTEAFF. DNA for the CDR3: TGTGCCAGCAGCTTGTCCCCGGTGAACACTGAAGCTTTCTTT.

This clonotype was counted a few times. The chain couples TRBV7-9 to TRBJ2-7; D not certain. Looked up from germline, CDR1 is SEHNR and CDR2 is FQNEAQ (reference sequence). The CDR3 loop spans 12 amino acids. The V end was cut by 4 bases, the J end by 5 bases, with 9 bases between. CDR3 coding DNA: TGTGCCAGCAGCTCCAGCCCGCACGAGCAGTACTTC. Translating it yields CASSSSPHEQYF.

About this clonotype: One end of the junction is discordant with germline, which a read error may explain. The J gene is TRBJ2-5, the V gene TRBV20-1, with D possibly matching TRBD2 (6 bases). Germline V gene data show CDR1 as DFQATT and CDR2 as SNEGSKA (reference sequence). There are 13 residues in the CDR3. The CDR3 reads CSARVGGQETQYF. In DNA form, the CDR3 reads TGCAGTGCCAGAGTGGGGGGACAAGAGACCCAGTACTTC.

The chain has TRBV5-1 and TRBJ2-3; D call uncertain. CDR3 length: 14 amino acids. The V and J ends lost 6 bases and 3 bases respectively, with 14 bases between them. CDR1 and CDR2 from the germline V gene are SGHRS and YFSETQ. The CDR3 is CASTPTGRTDTQYF. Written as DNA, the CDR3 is TGCGCCAGCACCCCCACTGGGCGGACAGATACGCAGTATTTT.